One sample yielded the 15 T cell receptor beta chains listed below, sequenced in a study of cytomegalovirus exposure and HLA in healthy donors. Primers for the PCR totalled 60 Vbeta and 13 Jbeta. Generated by immunoSEQ multiplex PCR, the TCRdb table keeps only in-frame clones and is missing some. The sample records over 150,000 clones, 75% being singletons. The material sequenced was PBMCs. The receptors originated from a woman in her forties or fifties in good health and CMV-seropositive.

The chain combines TRBV30 with TRBJ1-1; D unresolved. CDR3 length equals 13 residues. V lost 2 bases and J 1 base, leaving 8 bases between the germline ends. Germline CDR1 GTSNPN, CDR2 SVGIG (reference sequence). The CDR3 DNA is TGTGCCTGGAGTAAACAACAGAACACTGAAGCTTTCTTT. This encodes CAWSKQQNTEAFF.

The rearrangement joins TRBV10-3 to TRBJ2-3; 9 bases align to TRBD2. CDR1 is ENHRY, CDR2 SYGVKD, per germline. Trimming cost V 3 bases and J 2 bases; bases outside gene matches: 6. The CDR3 has 16 amino acids. The CDR3 sequence is CAISEGAGGHTDTQYF. In DNA, the CDR3 is TGTGCCATCAGTGAAGGGGCGGGGGGGCACACAGATACGCAGTATTTT.

This chain uses TRBV7-6 with TRBJ1-4, with 7 bases that match TRBD1. This CDR3 spans 17 amino acids. The V gene end was trimmed by 2 bases and the J gene end by 5 bases; junction bases not matched to a gene: 11. Germline V gives CDR1 SGHVS, CDR2 FNYEAQ. The CDR3 DNA reads TGTGCCAGCAGCTTAATCCGACCGGGACAGATCAATGAAAAACTGTTTTTT. It codes for CASSLIRPGQINEKLFF.

The V gene is TRBV29-1, the J gene TRBJ2-1, with 11 bases aligning to TRBD1. The length of the CDR3 is 14 residues. Germline V lookup: CDR1 SQVTM, CDR2 ANQGSEA. Trimming at V came to 3 bases and at J to 3 bases, leaving 1 base not matched to a gene. CDR3 loop: CSVEGQGVYNEQFF. The DNA of the CDR3 is TGCAGCGTTGAGGGACAGGGGGTCTACAATGAGCAGTTCTTC.

For the CDR3, the DNA is TGTGCCAGCAGTCCTCGTCCTAGCGGGGAATACGAGCAGTACTTC. This encodes CASSPRPSGEYEQYF. The V and J genes are TRBV7-8 and TRBJ2-7; 9 bases are a match to TRBD2. V lost 6 bases to trimming and J lost 4 bases; unmatched junction nucleotides: 10. The CDR3 runs 15 residues. CDR1 SGHVS and CDR2 FQNEAQ come from the germline V gene.

The chain recombines TRBV15 with TRBJ1-1; D perhaps matches TRBD1 (5 bases). Germline V lookup: CDR1 LNHNV, CDR2 YYDKDF (reference sequence). The CDR3 spans 15 residues. Trimming pared 0 bases from V and 5 bases from J, leaving 13 bases between. CDR3 in DNA: TGTGCCACCAGCAGAGATTCGGGGAGGGGAACTGAAGCTTTCTTT. Protein product: CATSRDSGRGTEAFF.

This chain links TRBV5-1 with TRBJ1-6, with D possibly matching TRBD1 (5 bases). Germline CDR1 SGHRS, CDR2 YFSETQ. The V end lost 0 bases, the J end lost 4 bases, and 8 bases lay between the germline ends. The CDR3 totals 15 residues. DNA of the CDR3: TGCGCCAGCAGCTTGGCGACAGAATATAATTCACCCCTCCACTTT. As protein: CASSLATEYNSPLHF.

The chain is built from TRBV6-5 and TRBJ2-3; D possibly corresponds to TRBD1 (6 bases). This CDR3 is built from 16 residues. Germline V gene lookup returns CDR1 MNHEY and CDR2 SVGAGI. Trimming cost V 4 bases and J 5 bases, with 19 bases left between them. This CDR3 is CASSSSGQIRGDTQYF. CDR3 coding DNA: TGTGCCAGCAGTTCCTCGGGACAAATTCGAGGAGATACGCAGTATTTT.

This clone appeared once. V gene TRBV6-1 combines with J gene TRBJ2-3; D ambiguous. CDR1 is MNHNS and CDR2 is SASEGT in the germline V gene. V gave up 4 bases and J gave up 6 bases, with 17 bases separating them. The CDR3 consists of 15 residues. The CDR3 nucleotides read TGTGCCAGCAGTGGGTGGGCTACCCATGGGGATACGCAGTATTTT. The encoded protein is CASSGWATHGDTQYF.

This rearrangement joins TRBV6-1 to TRBJ1-5; 10 bases match TRBD1. The CDR3 runs 14 residues. CDR1 and CDR2 from the germline V gene are MNHNS and SASEGT. Trimming at V came to 4 bases and at J to 7 bases, leaving 4 bases not matched to a gene. The CDR3 DNA reads TGTGCCAGCAGTGGACAGGGGGCACAACAGCCCCAGCATTTT. Protein product: CASSGQGAQQPQHF.

This clone was observed a single time. V is TRBV5-6 and J is TRBJ1-2; TRBD1 might be the D (5 bases). V lost 0 bases and J lost 2, with 8 bases in between. This CDR3 is 14 amino acids long. Looked up from germline, CDR1 is SGHDT and CDR2 is YYEEEE. CDR3 DNA sequence: TGTGCCAGCAGCTTGGAACCAGGGAACTATGGCTACACCTTC. Protein sequence: CASSLEPGNYGYTF. Based on the CDR3 plus reference TRBV5-6 and TRBJ1-2, the full variable domain is DAGVTQSPTHLIKTRGQQVTLRCSPKSGHDTVSWYQQALGQGPQFIFQYYEEEERQRGNFPDRFSGHQFPNYSSELNVNALLLGDSALYLCASSLEPGNYGYTFGSGTRLTVV.

V and J are TRBV30 and TRBJ2-3; weak D call: TRBD2 (7 bases). Germline V gene data show CDR1 as GTSNPN and CDR2 as SVGIG (reference sequence). Trimming removed 2 bases at V and 5 bases at J, with 14 bases between. This CDR3 contains 14 residues. Here the CDR3 DNA reads TGTGCCTGGAGTAGGGGGGGTGGAGGAGATACGCAGTATTTT. Residues: CAWSRGGGGDTQYF.

This clone was counted once. CDR3 coding DNA: TGTGCCAGCAGCGCCGGGACAGGTTACGAGCAGTACTTC. Protein product: CASSAGTGYEQYF. The chain is built from TRBV5-6 and TRBJ2-7; 8 bases agree with TRBD1. After removal of 4 bases from V and 4 bases from J, the junction contained 4 bases not matched to a gene. The CDR3 extends over 13 amino acids. CDR1 and CDR2 (germline): SGHDT, YYEEEE.

This chain links TRBV15 with TRBJ1-1, with D possibly being TRBD1 (6 bases). The ends were cut back, 0 bases at V and 11 bases at J, with 16 bases in the middle. Germline V gives CDR1 LNHNV, CDR2 YYDKDF (reference sequence). CDR3 length equals 14 residues. This chain's CDR3 is CATSRDRAGVEAFF. The CDR3 nucleotides are TGTGCCACCAGCAGAGATCGGGCAGGGGTTGAGGCTTTCTTT. Looking up the rest from reference TRBV15 and TRBJ1-1 gives the full variable domain: DAMVIQNPRYQVTQFGKPVTLSCSQTLNHNVMYWYQQKSSQAPKLLFHYYDKDFNNEADTPDNFQSRRPNTSFCFLDIRSPGLGDTAMYLCATSRDRAGVEAFFGQGTRLTVV.

J is TRBJ1-6 and V is TRBV4-1; 9 nucleotides agree with TRBD1. Germline-derived CDR1 and CDR2 are MGHRA and YSYEKL. The length of the CDR3 is 15 residues. V lost 3 bases, J lost 9 bases, and 6 bases stayed unmatched. CDR3 sequence reads: CASSQGQGKGSPLHF. The CDR3, as DNA: TGCGCCAGCAGCCAGGGACAGGGTAAGGGTTCACCCCTCCACTTT.